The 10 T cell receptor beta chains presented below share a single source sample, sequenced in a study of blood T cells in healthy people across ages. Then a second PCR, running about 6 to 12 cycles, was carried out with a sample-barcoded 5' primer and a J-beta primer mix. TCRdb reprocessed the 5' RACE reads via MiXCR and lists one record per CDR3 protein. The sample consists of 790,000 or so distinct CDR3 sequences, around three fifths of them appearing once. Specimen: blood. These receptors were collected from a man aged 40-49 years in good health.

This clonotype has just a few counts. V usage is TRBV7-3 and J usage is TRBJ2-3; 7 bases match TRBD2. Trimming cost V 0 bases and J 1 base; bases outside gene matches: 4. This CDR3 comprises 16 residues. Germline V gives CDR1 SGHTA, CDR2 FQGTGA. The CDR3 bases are TGTGCCAGCAGCTTAACGACCCTAGCGGGCACAGATACGCAGTATTTT. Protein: CASSLTTLAGTDTQYF. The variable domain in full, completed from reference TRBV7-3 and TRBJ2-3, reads GAGVSQTPSNKVTEKGKYVELRCDPISGHTALYWYRQSLGQGPEFLIYFQGTGAADDSGLPNDRFFAVRPEGSVSTLKIQRTERGDSAVYLCASSLTTLAGTDTQYFGPGTRLTVL.

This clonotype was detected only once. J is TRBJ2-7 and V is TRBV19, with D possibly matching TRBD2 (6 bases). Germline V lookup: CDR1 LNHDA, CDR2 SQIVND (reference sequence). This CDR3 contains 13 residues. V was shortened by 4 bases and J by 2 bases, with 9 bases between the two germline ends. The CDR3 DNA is TGTGCCAGTAGTAGGCGGGAAGCCTACGAGCAGTACTTC. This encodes CASSRREAYEQYF.

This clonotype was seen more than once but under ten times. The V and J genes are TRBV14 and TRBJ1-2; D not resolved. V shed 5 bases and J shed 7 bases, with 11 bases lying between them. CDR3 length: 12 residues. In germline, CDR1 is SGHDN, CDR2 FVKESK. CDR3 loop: CASSWSSGGYTF. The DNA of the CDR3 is TGTGCCAGCAGCTGGTCTTCGGGTGGCTACACCTTC.

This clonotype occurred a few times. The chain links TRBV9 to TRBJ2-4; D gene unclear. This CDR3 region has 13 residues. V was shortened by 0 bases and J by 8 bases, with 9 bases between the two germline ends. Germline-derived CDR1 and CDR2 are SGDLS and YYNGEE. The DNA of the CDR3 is TGTGCCAGCAGCGTAGCTATTGTGGACATTCAGTACTTC. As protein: CASSVAIVDIQYF.

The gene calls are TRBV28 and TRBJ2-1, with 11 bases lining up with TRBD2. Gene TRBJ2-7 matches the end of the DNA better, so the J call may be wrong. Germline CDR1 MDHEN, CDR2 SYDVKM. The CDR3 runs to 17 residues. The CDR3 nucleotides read TGTGCCAGCAGAAGTCCCGGGACTAGCGGCAAGGGCAATGAGCAGTACTTC. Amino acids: CASRSPGTSGKGNEQYF.

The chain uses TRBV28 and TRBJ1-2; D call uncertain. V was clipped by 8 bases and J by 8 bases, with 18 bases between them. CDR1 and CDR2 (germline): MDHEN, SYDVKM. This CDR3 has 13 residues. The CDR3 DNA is TGTGCCAGCTCCTCTGCAATCTCTGAGGGCTACACCTTC. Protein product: CASSSAISEGYTF.

In nucleotides, the CDR3 is TGTGCCAGCAACCCCGGGGGGAATACCTACGAGCAGTACTTC. Translated: CASNPGGNTYEQYF. This chain joins TRBV28 and TRBJ2-1; TRBD2 matches at 7 bases. The J call is uncertain, as TRBJ2-7 better fits the DNA end. This CDR3 is 14 amino acids long. Looked up from germline, CDR1 is MDHEN and CDR2 is SYDVKM.

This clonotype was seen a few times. The CDR3 region is CASGVGQGAYEQYF. The CDR3 DNA sequence: TGCGCCAGCGGCGTAGGACAGGGGGCTTACGAGCAGTACTTC. The V call is TRBV5-1, the J call TRBJ2-7; the match to TRBD1 covers 11 bases. Germline CDR1 is SGHRS and CDR2 is YFSETQ. The CDR3 is made up of 14 amino acids. V lost 7 bases, J lost 4 bases, and 7 bases stayed unmatched.

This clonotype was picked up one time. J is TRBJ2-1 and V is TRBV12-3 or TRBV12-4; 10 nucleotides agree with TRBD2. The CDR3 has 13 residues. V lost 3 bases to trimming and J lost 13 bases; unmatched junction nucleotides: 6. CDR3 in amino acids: CASSLSGGVRQFF. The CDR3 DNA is TGTGCCAGCAGTTTGAGCGGGGGGGTTCGACAGTTCTTC.

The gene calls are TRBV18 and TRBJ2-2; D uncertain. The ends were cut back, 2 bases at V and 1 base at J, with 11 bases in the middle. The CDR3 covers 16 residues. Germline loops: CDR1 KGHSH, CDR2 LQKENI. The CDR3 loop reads CASSPEANLNTGELFF. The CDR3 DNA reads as TGTGCCAGCTCACCAGAAGCCAACCTGAACACCGGGGAGCTGTTTTTT.